These 28 T cell receptor beta chains were all obtained from the same sample, sequenced in a study of response to subunit inactivated influenza vaccine. TCRdb used MiXCR to reprocess the RT-PCR reads, holding one entry per CDR3 protein. The table has a few hundred thousand distinct CDR3 sequences, approximately 9.9% seen once. This specimen was PBMCs from blood, taken more than 35 days after vaccination. Source of these receptors: a man aged 45-65 years who received an inactivated influenza vaccine.

At least ten counts were recorded for this clonotype. The rearrangement joins TRBV7-2 to TRBJ2-1, with no clear D. Germline-derived CDR1 and CDR2 are SGHTA and FQGNSA. This CDR3 has 15 amino acids. Trimming pared 3 bases from V and 0 bases from J, leaving 9 bases between. This chain's CDR3 is CASSFGASSYNEQFF. CDR3 in DNA: TGTGCCAGCAGCTTCGGCGCGAGCTCCTACAATGAGCAGTTCTTC.

This clonotype was seen only a few times. The chain employs TRBV9 and TRBJ2-2; no clear D. The CDR3 contains 13 residues. The V end lost 4 bases, the J end lost 6 bases, and 10 bases lay between the germline ends. Germline loops: CDR1 SGDLS, CDR2 YYNGEE. CDR3 protein: CASSSYVAGELFF. In DNA form, the CDR3 reads TGTGCCAGCAGCTCCTACGTCGCCGGGGAGCTGTTTTTT.

This clonotype was detected only a few times. The gene calls are TRBV5-1 and TRBJ2-7; 7 bases are shared with TRBD2. The germline V gene encodes CDR1 SGHRS and CDR2 YFSETQ. J was trimmed by 5 bases and V by 4 bases; bases with no gene match: 6. The CDR3 runs to 13 residues. The CDR3 protein is CASSPRAGDEQYF. The CDR3 nucleotides are TGCGCCAGCAGCCCGAGGGCGGGGGACGAGCAGTACTTC.

This clonotype was counted at least ten times. V gene TRBV20-1 combines with J gene TRBJ2-1; D possibly corresponds to TRBD2 (6 bases). Germline CDR1 is DFQATT and CDR2 is SNEGSKA (reference sequence). The CDR3 is 16 amino acids. V was cut by 3 bases and J by 2 bases, with 17 bases left in between. The DNA for the CDR3 is TGCAGTGCTAGCGCTTTTTCGGGAGCTCCCTACAATGAGCAGTTCTTC. It encodes CSASAFSGAPYNEQFF.

At least ten counts were recorded for this clonotype. The gene calls are TRBV29-1 and TRBJ2-7, with 8 bases that match TRBD1. Germline V lookup: CDR1 SQVTM, CDR2 ANQGSEA. The CDR3 spans 13 residues. V lost 2 bases and J lost 4; bases outside the gene matches: 4. The CDR3 reads CSVEIQGVYEQYF. The CDR3 DNA reads TGCAGCGTTGAAATACAGGGGGTTTACGAGCAGTACTTC.

This chain links TRBV28 with TRBJ2-1; D assignment may be TRBD1 or TRBD2 (6 bases each). V dropped 4 bases and J dropped 0 bases, with 13 bases sitting between them. Looked up from germline, CDR1 is MDHEN and CDR2 is SYDVKM. The CDR3 loop spans 16 amino acids. Here the CDR3 DNA reads TGTGCCAGCAGTTCCCTTCGGGGGCGCTCCTACAATGAGCAGTTCTTC. Its translation is CASSSLRGRSYNEQFF.

The chain is built from TRBV12-3 or TRBV12-4 and TRBJ2-7, with TRBD1 matching 9 bases. Trimming at V came to 5 bases and at J to 3 bases, leaving 5 bases not matched to a gene. CDR3 length: 14 residues. The CDR3 DNA sequence: TGTGCCAGCAGTAAGGGACAGGGAAACTACGAGCAGTACTTC. This sequence encodes CASSKGQGNYEQYF.

The chain combines TRBV20-1 with TRBJ2-7, with 8 bases fitting TRBD2. The CDR3 sequence is 14 residues long. J was trimmed by 4 bases and V by 4 bases; bases with no gene match: 9. Germline assignment: CDR1 DFQATT and CDR2 SNEGSKA (reference sequence). The CDR3 sequence: CSATGLAGVYEQYF. CDR3 in DNA: TGCAGTGCTACCGGGCTAGCGGGCGTGTACGAGCAGTACTTC.

This clonotype was detected a few times. The chain recombines TRBV2 with TRBJ2-2, with TRBD2 matching 11 bases. V gave up 10 bases and J gave up 6 bases; unmatched junction bases: 4. The germline V gene has CDR1 SNHLY and CDR2 FYNNEI. The CDR3 contains 13 residues. CDR3: CATQGLAAGELFF. The CDR3 DNA reads as TGTGCCACTCAGGGACTAGCGGCCGGGGAGCTGTTTTTT.

This chain uses TRBV6-1 with TRBJ1-2; possibly TRBD1 for D (5 bases). CDR3 length: 14 amino acids. The germline V gene encodes CDR1 MNHNS and CDR2 SASEGT. Trimming left V 6 bases short and J 1 base short, with 12 bases between. CDR3 DNA sequence: TGTGCCAGCAGGGTGACAGCTTTTAACTATGGCTACACCTTC. Translation: CASRVTAFNYGYTF.

This clonotype was detected only a few times. The rearrangement uses TRBV6-1 and TRBJ1-5; tentative D call: TRBD1 (5 bases). Looked up from germline, CDR1 is MNHNS and CDR2 is SASEGT. Trimming removed 7 bases from V and 0 bases from J, with 13 bases in between. The length of the CDR3 is 15 residues. DNA for the CDR3: TGTGCCAGCACTCCAGGGATCTATAGCAATCAGCCCCAGCATTTT. Translating gives CASTPGIYSNQPQHF.

At least ten counts were recorded for this clonotype. This chain links TRBV12-3 or TRBV12-4 with TRBJ2-7, with D perhaps assigned TRBD1 or TRBD2 (5 bases each). The CDR3 contains 13 residues. V dropped 10 bases and J dropped 5 bases, with 18 bases sitting between them. CDR3 residues: CATKESGPNEQYF. DNA for the CDR3: TGTGCCACGAAAGAATCGGGGCCGAACGAGCAGTACTTC.

This clonotype was picked up a small number of times. The rearrangement joins TRBV6-2 or TRBV6-3 to TRBJ2-4; D possibly matches TRBD1 or TRBD2 (5 bases each). Germline-derived CDR1 and CDR2 are MNHEY and SVGEGT. This CDR3 is 15 amino acids long. Trimming pared 10 bases from V and 8 bases from J, leaving 24 bases between. CDR3 nucleotides: TGTGCCACTATGAAGAGGGCCAGGGTAGGGGACATTCAGTACTTC. Its protein product is CATMKRARVGDIQYF.

The J gene is TRBJ2-3, the V gene TRBV10-2; 7 positions agree with TRBD2. CDR1 WSHSY and CDR2 SAAADI come from the germline V gene. The V gene end was trimmed by 6 bases and the J gene end by 2 bases; junction bases not matched to a gene: 5. This CDR3 contains 14 residues. CDR3 nucleotide sequence: TGCGCCAGCAGACGACTAGCATACACAGATACGCAGTATTTT. As protein: CASRRLAYTDTQYF.

The chain is built from TRBV29-1 and TRBJ1-2; perhaps TRBD1 as D (5 bases). CDR1 and CDR2 from the germline V gene are SQVTM and ANQGSEA. Trimming took off 6 bases at V and 8 bases at J, with 19 bases between the two ends. The CDR3 contains 13 residues. The CDR3 bases are TGCAGCGTCTCCGGACGCCTGGGGCTAGGCTACACCTTC. It encodes CSVSGRLGLGYTF.

The V and J genes are TRBV20-1 and TRBJ2-1; D is perhaps TRBD1 (5 bases). Germline CDR1 and CDR2: DFQATT and SNEGSKA (reference sequence). V was trimmed by 1 base and J by 3 bases, leaving 16 bases between them. CDR3 length: 16 residues. CDR3 bases: TGCAGTGCTAGAGTTCAATCAGGGTCTGGCTACAATGAGCAGTTCTTC. This encodes CSARVQSGSGYNEQFF.

The rearrangement joins TRBV12-3 or TRBV12-4 to TRBJ2-5; a possible D gene is TRBD2 (6 bases). The germline V and J ends were trimmed by 0 bases and 5 bases, with 13 bases remaining between them. The CDR3 has 15 residues. CDR3 nucleotide sequence: TGTGCCAGCAGTTTAGCCGGGAGATTAGTGGAGACCCAGTACTTC. Amino acids: CASSLAGRLVETQYF.

The table lists this clonotype with a few counts. The chain uses TRBV14 and TRBJ2-5; D gene uncertain. Trimming cost V 0 bases and J 5 bases, with 10 bases left between them. The length of the CDR3 is 14 residues. The germline CDR1 and CDR2 sequences are SGHDN and FVKESK. The CDR3 is CASSQDRVRETQYF. In DNA, the CDR3 is TGTGCCAGCAGCCAAGACAGAGTTCGGGAGACCCAGTACTTC.

The chain joins TRBV6-2 or TRBV6-3 to TRBJ1-5, with 11 nucleotides matching TRBD1. The junction had 3 bases not matched to a gene; V was cut back by 4 bases and J by 7 bases. The CDR3 consists of 14 residues. CDR1 is MNHEY, CDR2 SVGEGT, per germline. The CDR3 is CASSSDRGLQPQHF. The CDR3 nucleotides read TGTGCCAGCAGTTCGGACAGGGGGCTACAGCCCCAGCATTTT.

This clonotype was detected many times. The rearrangement links TRBV20-1 to TRBJ2-7, with no clear D. Trimming stripped 4 bases from V and 1 base from J, with 14 bases between. This CDR3 spans 14 amino acids. Per the germline V gene, CDR1 is DFQATT and CDR2 is SNEGSKA (reference sequence). The CDR3 sequence is CSATRSSRSYEQYF. In DNA form, the CDR3 reads TGCAGTGCTACCCGTTCAAGTCGATCCTACGAGCAGTACTTC.

As concerns this clonotype: Its ends do not fully match the called genes, so a read error is possible. The J gene is TRBJ2-1, the V gene TRBV11-2, with D hard to call. The CDR3 covers 19 residues. The germline V gene has CDR1 SGHAT and CDR2 FQNNGV. This CDR3 reads CARSLDYASGLISYNEQFF. As DNA, the CDR3 is TGTGCCCGCAGCTTAGATTACGCCAGTGGCCTGATCTCCTACAATGAGCAGTTCTTC.

This clonotype was seen a few times. The J gene is TRBJ2-3, the V gene TRBV12-3 or TRBV12-4; TRBD2 agrees at 16 bases. The CDR3 totals 21 residues. V dropped 4 bases and J dropped 3; count of bases not matched to a gene: 16. CDR3 sequence reads: CASSSEQPGLAGGPGTDTQYF. The CDR3 DNA reads TGTGCCAGCAGTTCAGAACAACCGGGACTAGCGGGGGGGCCGGGAACAGATACGCAGTATTTT.

The rearrangement uses TRBV11-2 and TRBJ2-1, with a weak D call TRBD1 (6 bases). Germline lookup yields CDR1 SGHAT and CDR2 FQNNGV. Trimming shortened V by 4 bases and J by 6 bases, and 13 bases separated the two germline ends. The CDR3 consists of 14 residues. CDR3 in DNA: TGTGCCAGCAGCTCAGGGACAATTTTCAATGAGCAGTTCTTC. Translating gives CASSSGTIFNEQFF.

This clonotype was counted between two and nine times. The chain carries TRBV28 and TRBJ2-5; the D is unclear. This CDR3 is built from 13 residues. Per the germline V gene, CDR1 is MDHEN and CDR2 is SYDVKM. V was shortened by 3 bases and J by 3 bases, with 8 bases between the two germline ends. This chain's CDR3 is CASSFEDEETQYF. The CDR3 DNA reads as TGTGCCAGCAGTTTCGAGGACGAAGAGACCCAGTACTTC.

This clonotype came up many times. The gene calls are TRBV28 and TRBJ2-6; D gene uncertain. CDR3 length: 16 residues. The V end lost 3 bases, the J end lost 6 bases, and 15 bases lay between the germline ends. In germline, CDR1 is MDHEN, CDR2 SYDVKM. The CDR3 sequence: CASSFINFKAANVLTF. The CDR3 coding sequence is TGTGCCAGCAGTTTTATCAATTTCAAGGCGGCCAACGTCCTGACTTTC. The full variable domain, rest sourced from reference TRBV28 and TRBJ2-6, is DVKVTQSSRYLVKRTGEKVFLECVQDMDHENMFWYRQDPGLGLRLIYFSYDVKMKEKGDIPEGYSVSREKKERFSLILESASTNQTSMYLCASSFINFKAANVLTFGAGSRLTVL.

This clonotype was counted at least ten times. This rearrangement joins TRBV29-1 to TRBJ2-7, with TRBD1 identical over 7 bases. Germline assignment: CDR1 SQVTM and CDR2 ANQGSEA. The CDR3 extends over 14 amino acids. The trim removed 3 bases at V and 6 bases at J, leaving 11 bases unmatched. The CDR3 sequence: CSVEPQTGSSEQYF. CDR3 sequence (DNA): TGCAGCGTTGAGCCACAGACAGGGTCCAGCGAGCAGTACTTC.

The CDR3 DNA is TGCGCCAGCAGCCGCACGGCCTACAATGAGCAGTTCTTC. Translating gives CASSRTAYNEQFF. The V call is TRBV4-3, the J call TRBJ2-1; no clear D gene. Germline CDR1 is LGHNA and CDR2 is YSLEER. Trimming stripped 4 bases from V and 2 bases from J, with 6 bases between. The CDR3 contains 13 residues.

The rearrangement joins TRBV6-1 to TRBJ2-3; D is unclear. The CDR3 is made up of 16 amino acids. CDR1 MNHNS and CDR2 SASEGT come from the germline V gene. The V end was cut by 6 bases, the J end by 1 base, with 17 bases between. The CDR3 spells CASRPKSRPRTDTQYF. CDR3 sequence (DNA): TGTGCCAGCAGACCCAAGAGTAGACCCCGCACAGATACGCAGTATTTT.